This T cell receptor (beta chain) was identified during a study of cytomegalovirus exposure and HLA in healthy donors. Amplification used 60 Vbeta primers and 13 Jbeta primers. Using immunoSEQ multiplex PCR, the repertoire was profiled, and TCRdb retains in-frame clones only, with some absent. Of 85,000 to 130,000 clones listed, about four fifths are singletons. Note on this clone: Its specificity is not known. Mismatch with germline at one junction end may stem from a read error.

This CDR3 has 14 residues. Germline V gene lookup returns CDR1 SEHNR and CDR2 FQNEAQ (reference sequence). Overall study results and limits: In all likelihood, a cluster of highly shared sequence variants was a sequencing artifact. TCR association rates varied by HLA locus in a later analysis, with DRB1 highest and HLA-C lowest.

The sequencing sample was made of PBMCs. This clonotype originated in a woman between 45 and 60 years old in good health and CMV-seropositive. V is TRBV7-9 and J is TRBJ1-1; D gene ambiguous. CDR3 protein: CSSSLPEGNTEAFF. The CDR3 DNA sequence: TGTTCCAGCAGCTTACCGGAGGGGAACACTGAAGCTTTCTTT.